These 27 T cell receptor beta chains came from one sample sequenced in a study of T cell responses to AZD1222 COVID-19 vaccine. Only in-frame clones appear in the TCRdb table, and some are missing; sequencing was by immunoSEQ multiplex PCR. The repertoire has about 160,000 clones, approximately 91% of them found once; the top ten carry around 5.5%. The specimen comprised peripheral blood, sampled on day 0 of AZD1222 vaccination. All receptors come from an adult in good health.

This clone was detected only a few times. This rearrangement joins TRBV9 to TRBJ1-6; D unresolved. The germline V and J ends were trimmed by 4 bases and 7 bases, with 9 bases remaining between them. This CDR3 has 13 amino acids. Germline V lookup: CDR1 SGDLS, CDR2 YYNGEE. This chain's CDR3 is CASSPRPNSPLHF. In nucleotides, the CDR3 is TGTGCCAGCAGCCCCCGACCGAATTCACCCCTCCACTTT.

This chain connects TRBV28 to TRBJ1-6; weak D call: TRBD1 (5 bases). V lost 6 bases, J lost 6 bases, and 18 bases lay in between. Germline V gene data show CDR1 as MDHEN and CDR2 as SYDVKM. This CDR3 is built from 16 residues. The CDR3: CASSPSLGGSNSPLHF. The CDR3 nucleotides are TGTGCCAGCAGCCCCTCGTTGGGGGGTAGTAATTCACCCCTCCACTTT.

This clone was observed a single time. This chain joins TRBV28 and TRBJ1-1, with no clear D. The CDR3 totals 14 residues. Trimming left V 7 bases short and J 5 bases short, with 17 bases between. CDR1 and CDR2 (germline): MDHEN, SYDVKM. The CDR3 protein is CASTPRREWTEAFF. For the CDR3, the DNA is TGTGCCAGCACCCCGAGGCGGGAATGGACTGAAGCTTTCTTT. Combining the CDR3 with reference TRBV28 and TRBJ1-1 gives the whole variable domain DVKVTQSSRYLVKRTGEKVFLECVQDMDHENMFWYRQDPGLGLRLIYFSYDVKMKEKGDIPEGYSVSREKKERFSLILESASTNQTSMYLCASTPRREWTEAFFGQGTRLTVV.

The CDR3 nucleotides are TGTGCCAGCAGCTCGCCCAGGGGGCGAGACACTGAAGCTTTCTTT. It specifies CASSSPRGRDTEAFF. The chain is built from TRBV7-9 and TRBJ1-1; 8 nucleotides match TRBD1. Unmatched junction bases numbered 7, after V lost 4 bases and J lost 3 bases. Germline lookup yields CDR1 SEHNR and CDR2 FQNEAQ (reference sequence). This CDR3 is built from 15 residues.

V and J are TRBV7-9 and TRBJ2-5; D gene uncertain. V was trimmed by 8 bases and J by 2 bases, leaving 3 bases between them. Germline CDR1 and CDR2: SEHNR and FQNEAQ (reference sequence). The CDR3 totals 10 residues. The CDR3 region has the DNA TGTGCCAGCGGACAAGAGACCCAGTACTTC. Translated, it gives CASGQETQYF.

The gene calls are TRBV12-3 or TRBV12-4 and TRBJ1-2; TRBD1 is a possible D gene (6 bases). V shed 6 bases and J shed 2 bases, with 10 bases lying between them. This CDR3 is 13 amino acids long. The CDR3 spells CASSLDRNYGYTF. The CDR3 nucleotides are TGTGCCAGCAGCCTAGACAGGAACTATGGCTACACCTTC.

The rearrangement uses TRBV6-5 and TRBJ2-1, with D possibly TRBD2 on 5 matching bases. Germline loops: CDR1 MNHEY, CDR2 SVGAGI. The CDR3 length is 13 residues. Between the trimmed V and J ends, which lost 6 bases and 3 bases, there was a span of 9 bases. CDR3 sequence reads: CASRAGSYNEQFF. The CDR3 DNA reads as TGTGCCAGCAGGGCGGGTAGCTACAATGAGCAGTTCTTC.

The rearrangement uses TRBV5-6 and TRBJ1-4, with D tentatively TRBD1 (5 bases). The CDR3 covers 15 residues. The V end lost 2 bases, the J end lost 2 bases, and 10 bases lay between the germline ends. Germline V gene lookup returns CDR1 SGHDT and CDR2 YYEEEE. CDR3 sequence: CASSLGTNTNEKLFF. The CDR3 DNA reads TGTGCCAGCAGCTTAGGGACGAACACTAATGAAAAACTGTTTTTT.

V and J are TRBV11-2 and TRBJ2-5; D possibly corresponds to TRBD2 (6 bases). The length of the CDR3 is 14 residues. Trimming cost V 6 bases and J 4 bases, with 15 bases left between them. The germline V gene encodes CDR1 SGHAT and CDR2 FQNNGV. CDR3 nucleotides: TGTGCCAGCAGGGGCGGGGTCACCGGAGAGACCCAGTACTTC. Translation: CASRGGVTGETQYF.

The chain carries TRBV29-1 and TRBJ1-2; a possible D gene is TRBD1 (5 bases). V was cut by 4 bases and J by 2 bases, with 11 bases left in between. The CDR3 has 13 amino acids. Germline CDR1 is SQVTM and CDR2 is ANQGSEA. CDR3 amino acids: CSVGGRENYGYTF. DNA for the CDR3: TGCAGCGTTGGGGGCCGGGAAAACTATGGCTACACCTTC.

This chain joins TRBV19 and TRBJ1-5; D not resolved. Germline CDR1 and CDR2: LNHDA and SQIVND (reference sequence). V was shortened by 7 bases and J by 3 bases, with 7 bases between the two germline ends. The CDR3 consists of 12 residues. CDR3 in DNA: TGTGCCAGTATGGGTTACAATCAGCCCCAGCATTTT. Residues: CASMGYNQPQHF.

The V and J genes are TRBV28 and TRBJ1-6; D is undetermined. Germline V gives CDR1 MDHEN, CDR2 SYDVKM. The V and J ends lost 6 bases and 10 bases respectively, with 16 bases between them. CDR3 size: 14 residues. The CDR3 loop reads CASSPDGLGSPLHF. The CDR3 DNA is TGTGCCAGCAGCCCCGACGGCCTTGGGTCACCCCTCCACTTT.

This CDR3 is CASSQTGPNEQFF. The CDR3 nucleotides are TGTGCCAGTAGCCAAACGGGCCCCAATGAGCAGTTCTTC. The rearrangement uses TRBV19 and TRBJ2-1; no clear D gene. V lost 6 bases, J lost 6 bases, and 12 bases lay in between. The CDR3 sequence is 13 residues long. Germline loops: CDR1 LNHDA, CDR2 SQIVND (reference sequence). Drawing the rest from reference TRBV19 and TRBJ2-1, the complete variable domain is DGGITQSPKYLFRKEGQNVTLSCEQNLNHDAMYWYRQDPGQGLRLIYYSQIVNDFQKGDIAEGYSVSREKKESFPLTVTSAQKNPTAFYLCASSQTGPNEQFFGPGTRLTVL.

V usage is TRBV28 and J usage is TRBJ2-1, with TRBD1 identical over 7 bases. This CDR3 has 14 residues. Germline V gene lookup returns CDR1 MDHEN and CDR2 SYDVKM. V lost 5 bases and J lost 4; bases outside the gene matches: 5. Here the CDR3 reads CASSLGTAYNEQFF. As DNA, the CDR3 is TGTGCCAGCAGTCTCGGGACAGCATACAATGAGCAGTTCTTC.

The CDR3 sequence: CAWSKGQGNEKLFF. As DNA, the CDR3 is TGTGCCTGGAGTAAGGGACAGGGAAATGAAAAACTGTTTTTT. The chain couples TRBV30 to TRBJ1-4; 9 bases are shared with TRBD1. Trimming at V came to 2 bases and at J to 5 bases, leaving 3 bases not matched to a gene. The CDR3 spans 14 residues. Germline lookup yields CDR1 GTSNPN and CDR2 SVGIG (reference sequence).

The rearrangement joins TRBV9 to TRBJ1-5, with no clear D. Trimming cost V 5 bases and J 3 bases, with 9 bases left between them. CDR1 and CDR2 (germline): SGDLS, YYNGEE. The CDR3 is 13 amino acids. CDR3 loop: CASSQDPNQPQHF. CDR3 bases: TGTGCCAGCAGTCAAGATCCCAATCAGCCCCAGCATTTT.

About this clone itself: Other DNA sequences in this sample translate to the same CDR3. This sequence joins TRBV5-8 and TRBJ1-5; D perhaps matches TRBD1 (6 bases). V was pared by 4 bases and J by 0 bases, with 11 bases between. CDR1 and CDR2 from the germline V gene are SGHTS and YDEGEE. The CDR3 contains 15 residues. The CDR3 DNA is TGTGCCAGCAGCAGCGGACAGTCTAGCAATCAGCCCCAGCATTTT. It is translated as CASSSGQSSNQPQHF. The entire variable domain, with the rest obtained from reference TRBV5-8 and TRBJ1-5, is as follows: EAGVTQSPTHLIKTRGQQATLRCSPISGHTSVYWYQQALGLGLQFLLWYDEGEERNRGNFPPRFSGRQFPNYSSELNVNALELEDSALYLCASSSGQSSNQPQHFGDGTRLSIL.

The chain has TRBV30 and TRBJ2-7; D remains ambiguous. The germline CDR1 and CDR2 sequences are GTSNPN and SVGIG (reference sequence). V lost 5 bases to trimming and J lost 2 bases, with 13 bases between them. The CDR3 consists of 13 residues. DNA for the CDR3: TGTGCCTGGGGGTTAGTATTCCCCTACGAGCAGTACTTC. Amino acid sequence: CAWGLVFPYEQYF.

The V call is TRBV7-8, the J call TRBJ1-1, with a weak D call TRBD1 (5 bases). The CDR3 consists of 15 residues. V was shortened by 4 bases and J by 0 bases, with 12 bases between the two germline ends. Per germline, CDR1 SGHVS and CDR2 FQNEAQ. CDR3 bases: TGTGCCAGCAGCTACTCCGGGACTTTGAACACTGAAGCTTTCTTT. Amino acid sequence: CASSYSGTLNTEAFF.

J is TRBJ1-4 and V is TRBV6-2 or TRBV6-3; TRBD1 is a possible D gene (6 bases). CDR1 and CDR2 from the germline V gene are MNHEY and SVGEGT. With 6 bases removed from V and 6 bases from J, the gap between germline ends came to 17 bases. CDR3 length: 15 residues. The CDR3 loop is CASSNPTGSDEKLFF. As DNA, the CDR3 is TGTGCCAGCAGCAACCCAACAGGGAGCGATGAAAAACTGTTTTTT.

The rearrangement links TRBV19 to TRBJ2-7, with 8 positions matching TRBD1. J lost 3 bases, V lost 5 bases, and 9 bases had no gene match. The CDR3 is 15 residues long. Germline values: CDR1 LNHDA, CDR2 SQIVND (reference sequence). CDR3 DNA: TGTGCCAGTAGTGGGCCAGGACAGGGACTCTACGAGCAGTACTTC. It translates to CASSGPGQGLYEQYF.

The J gene is TRBJ1-1, the V gene TRBV5-6; a possible D gene is TRBD1 (6 bases). V was trimmed by 1 base and J by 7 bases, leaving 14 bases between them. The CDR3 runs 14 residues. The germline CDR1 and CDR2 sequences are SGHDT and YYEEEE. CDR3 sequence: CASSLPGGESEAFF. The CDR3 bases are TGTGCCAGCAGCTTGCCCGGGGGCGAAAGTGAAGCTTTCTTT.

This clone was seen only once. This chain joins TRBV13 and TRBJ1-2; TRBD1 agrees at 8 bases. The CDR3 totals 14 residues. Germline V CDR1 and CDR2: PRHDT, FYEKMQ (reference sequence). V trimming: 1 base; J trimming: 5 bases; junction bases outside the gene matches: 3. The CDR3 DNA reads TGTGCCAGCAGCTTAGACACAGGGGGTTATGGCTACACCTTC. As protein: CASSLDTGGYGYTF.

This clone appeared once. The V and J genes are TRBV13 and TRBJ2-1, with D maybe TRBD2 (6 bases). Germline assignment: CDR1 PRHDT and CDR2 FYEKMQ (reference sequence). V gave up 5 bases and J gave up 2 bases, with 13 bases separating them. The CDR3 covers 15 residues. The CDR3 DNA reads TGTGCCAGCAGCCCAGCGGGTGGGACCTACAATGAGCAGTTCTTC. Protein product: CASSPAGGTYNEQFF.

The chain employs TRBV5-6 and TRBJ1-5, with D maybe TRBD1 (6 bases). Trimming took 2 bases from V and 4 from J, leaving 10 bases between them. Germline CDR1 reads SGHDT; CDR2 reads YYEEEE. The CDR3 spans 14 residues. The CDR3 bases are TGTGCCAGCAGCTTATCAGGGGTAAATCAGCCCCAGCATTTT. Translated: CASSLSGVNQPQHF.

This clone was recorded only once. This chain connects TRBV3-1 (or the pseudogene TRBV3-2) to TRBJ1-4; D gene ambiguous. Germline-derived CDR1 and CDR2 are LGHDT and YNNKEL (reference sequence). CDR3 length: 13 amino acids. The V gene lost 1 base and the J gene lost 6 bases, with 6 bases spanning the gap. Here the CDR3 reads CASSQAGYEKLFF. The CDR3 coding sequence is TGTGCCAGCAGCCAAGCGGGGTATGAAAAACTGTTTTTT.

The chain combines TRBV4-2 with TRBJ2-6, with no clear D. The CDR3 runs to 17 residues. Between the trimmed V and J ends, which lost 1 base and 4 bases, there was a span of 14 bases. Germline assignment: CDR1 LGHNA and CDR2 YNFKEQ. In DNA, the CDR3 is TGTGCCAGCAGCCAAGGGGGTGAGCAGGAAGGGGCCAACGTCCTGACTTTC. It specifies CASSQGGEQEGANVLTF.